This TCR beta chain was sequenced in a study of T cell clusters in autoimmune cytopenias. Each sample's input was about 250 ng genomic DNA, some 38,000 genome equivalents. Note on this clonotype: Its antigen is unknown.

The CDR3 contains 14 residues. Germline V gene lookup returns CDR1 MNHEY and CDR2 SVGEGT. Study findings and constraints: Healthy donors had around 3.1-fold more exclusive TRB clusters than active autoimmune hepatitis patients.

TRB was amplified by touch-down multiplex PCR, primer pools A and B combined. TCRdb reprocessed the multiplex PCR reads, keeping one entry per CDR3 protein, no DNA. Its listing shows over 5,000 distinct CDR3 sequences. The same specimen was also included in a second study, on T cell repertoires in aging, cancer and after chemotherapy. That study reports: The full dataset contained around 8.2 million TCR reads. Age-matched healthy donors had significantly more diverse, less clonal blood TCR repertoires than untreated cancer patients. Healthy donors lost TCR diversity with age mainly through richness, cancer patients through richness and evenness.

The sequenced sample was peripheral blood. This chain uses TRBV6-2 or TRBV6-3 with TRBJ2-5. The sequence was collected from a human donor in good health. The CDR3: CASSYVGGQETQYF.